Below, one T cell receptor (beta chain) is given with its context. The antigen is not known. The data originate from a study of cytomegalovirus exposure and HLA in healthy donors. The study's findings and limits: Donor immune exposure was known only as CMV serostatus.

Primers: 60 Vbeta forward and 13 Jbeta reverse. The protocol was immunoSEQ multiplex PCR, while the TCRdb copy is restricted to in-frame clones and leaves out a portion. Of fewer than 250,000 clones in the sample, about four fifths are singletons; the top ten hold roughly 6%. The clonotype was recovered from a middle-aged man in good health and CMV-seropositive. Sequenced sample: PBMCs.

The DNA of the CDR3 is TGTGCCAGCAGCGTAGGGACAGGGGACTATGGCTACACCTTC. Protein product: CASSVGTGDYGYTF. The chain recombines TRBV9 with TRBJ1-2; 9 nucleotides align to TRBD1. CDR3 length: 14 residues. J was trimmed by 3 bases and V by 0 bases; bases with no gene match: 0. Germline values: CDR1 SGDLS, CDR2 YYNGEE.